A selection of T cell receptor beta chains follows, all from one sample in a study of CD8+ T cells in alopecia areata. Libraries were prepared by immunoSEQ multiplex PCR; TCRdb keeps only in-frame clonotypes and omits some of them. The profile shows approximately 180,000 clones, about 63% of them singletons. The sequencing used CD4+ T cells sorted from blood, collected at week 0. The receptors were gathered from a human donor with alopecia areata. Each CDR3 is given with its conserved first and last residue. A D gene is named only where the DNA matches it firmly. Not all rows give a size; the values are once, few, many and, for expanded clones, a class.

v_gene	abundance	j_gene	d_gene	CDR3aa	CDR3nt
TRBV25-1	NA	TRBJ2-7	NA	CASSLAYEQYF	TGTGCCAGCAGTTTAGCTTACGAGCAGTACTTC
TRBV15	NA	TRBJ2-7	NA	CATSRGGSGVLEQYF	TGTGCCACCAGCAGGGGAGGATCGGGGGTTCTCGAGCAGTACTTC
TRBV7-9	NA	TRBJ2-7	NA	CASSPQMEPYEQYF	TGTGCCAGCAGCCCGCAGATGGAGCCCTACGAGCAGTACTTC
TRBV2	few	TRBJ2-2	NA	CASSDEGTYTGELFF	TGTGCCAGCAGTGATGAGGGCACCTACACCGGGGAGCTGTTTTTT
TRBV4-3	NA	TRBJ2-5	NA	CASSQGYPQTQYF	TGCGCCAGCAGCCAGGGGTATCCCCAGACCCAGTACTTC
TRBV7-2	NA	TRBJ2-7	NA	CASSYWTQASYEQYF	TGTGCCAGCAGCTACTGGACTCAAGCTTCCTACGAGCAGTACTTC
TRBV29-1	NA	TRBJ1-1	NA	CSVERQNTEAFF	TGCAGCGTTGAGCGTCAGAACACTGAAGCTTTCTTT
TRBV27	once	TRBJ2-1	NA	CATSAGLLYNEQFF	TGTGCCACCTCGGCGGGACTCCTCTACAATGAGCAGTTCTTC
TRBV5-1	NA	TRBJ2-3	NA	CASSLVGDTQYF	TGCGCCAGCAGCTTGGTAGGAGATACGCAGTATTTT
TRBV29-1	few	TRBJ2-3	TRBD2	CSGAEERDWVTDTQYF	TGCAGCGGCGCTGAAGAGCGGGATTGGGTAACAGATACGCAGTATTTT
TRBV15	NA	TRBJ1-5	NA	CATSLRQANQPQHF	TGTGCCACCAGTTTACGGCAAGCAAATCAGCCCCAGCATTTT
TRBV30	once	TRBJ1-5	NA	CAWSGGGSGNQPQHF	TGTGCCTGGAGTGGGGGGGGCTCGGGAAATCAGCCCCAGCATTTT
TRBV30	NA	TRBJ1-4	NA	CAWSEGALGKLFF	TGTGCCTGGAGTGAAGGGGCACTTGGAAAACTGTTTTTT
TRBV19	few	TRBJ1-5	TRBD1	CASSFQGAGQPQHF	TGTGCCAGTAGTTTCCAGGGGGCCGGTCAGCCCCAGCATTTT
TRBV5-4	few	TRBJ1-6	TRBD1	CASSHATGRNSPLHF	TGTGCCAGCAGCCACGCGACAGGGCGTAATTCACCCCTCCACTTT
TRBV29-1	few	TRBJ1-1	NA	CSVEEGPGTEAFF	TGCAGCGTTGAAGAGGGTCCAGGCACTGAAGCTTTCTTT
TRBV11-2	NA	TRBJ2-1	NA	CASSPSPSYNEQFF	TGTGCCAGCAGCCCATCCCCCTCCTACAATGAGCAGTTCTTC
TRBV27	few	TRBJ2-2	NA	CASSFSQGSGELFF	TGTGCCAGCAGTTTCTCCCAGGGGAGCGGGGAGCTGTTTTTT
TRBV4-3	few	TRBJ2-1	NA	CASSQDAGATHSIDEQFF	TGCGCCAGCAGCCAAGATGCAGGGGCCACACACTCAATCGATGAGCAGTTCTTC
TRBV7-9	NA	TRBJ1-5	NA	CASSTQRDQPQHF	TGTGCCAGCAGCACTCAGAGGGACCAGCCCCAGCATTTT
TRBV15	few	TRBJ1-5	NA	CATKMANQPQHF	TGTGCCACCAAAATGGCAAATCAGCCCCAGCATTTT
TRBV29-1	NA	TRBJ2-7	NA	CSVGVPAALTYEQYF	TGCAGCGTTGGGGTGCCGGCCGCCCTGACCTACGAGCAGTACTTC
TRBV30	NA	TRBJ1-1	NA	CAWSVLADHAEAFF	TGTGCCTGGAGTGTATTGGCTGACCACGCTGAAGCTTTCTTT
TRBV21-1	NA	TRBJ1-2	NA	CASSRRSRDRGYGYTF	TGTGCCAGCAGCCGAAGATCCCGGGACAGGGGCTATGGCTACACCTTC
TRBV15	NA	TRBJ2-5	NA	CATSSGSARETQYF	TGTGCCACCAGCAGCGGTAGTGCGCGAGAGACCCAGTACTTC
TRBV5-5	many	TRBJ1-4	NA	CASSEPGREKEKLFF	TGTGCCAGCAGCGAGCCAGGCCGGGAGAAAGAAAAACTGTTTTTT
TRBV7-6	NA	TRBJ2-7	TRBD2	CASSLPAAGGLREQYF	TGTGCCAGCAGCCTCCCGGCGGCGGGGGGGTTAAGAGAGCAGTACTTC
TRBV7-2	NA	TRBJ1-5	NA	CASSSLNQPQHF	TGTGCCAGCAGCTCCCTTAATCAGCCCCAGCATTTT
TRBV25-1	NA	TRBJ2-1	TRBD1	CASSDEGAGQFF	TGTGCCAGCAGTGACGAGGGGGCAGGACAGTTCTTC
TRBV2	once	TRBJ2-1	TRBD1	CASSGEGQGGEQFF	TGTGCCAGCAGTGGTGAGGGACAGGGTGGTGAGCAGTTCTTC
TRBV9	NA	TRBJ1-6	NA	CASSPGGTRSTAPLHF	TGTGCCAGCAGCCCGGGGGGGACCCGGTCGACAGCACCCCTCCACTTT
TRBV4-3	NA	TRBJ1-2	NA	CASSLNTLNYGYTF	TGCGCCAGCAGCCTCAATACCCTCAACTATGGCTACACCTTC
TRBV2	NA	TRBJ1-2	TRBD1	CASSPDRADGYTF	TGTGCCAGCAGTCCGGACAGGGCGGATGGCTACACCTTC
TRBV27	once	TRBJ2-1	NA	CASRVRTDIAYNEQFF	TGTGCCAGCAGGGTCCGGACAGATATCGCTTACAATGAGCAGTTCTTC
TRBV30	once	TRBJ1-1	NA	CAWSGGLLNTEAFF	TGTGCCTGGAGTGGAGGGCTCCTGAACACTGAAGCTTTCTTT
TRBV23-1	NA	TRBJ1-1	TRBD1	CASSQPQGAWTEAFF	TGCGCCAGCAGTCAACCGCAGGGGGCTTGGACTGAAGCTTTCTTT
TRBV29-1	NA	TRBJ1-1	NA	CSVEGGYTEAFF	TGCAGCGTTGAAGGCGGGTACACTGAAGCTTTCTTT
TRBV7-3	once	TRBJ2-2	TRBD2	CASSSGGTGELFF	TGTGCCAGCAGCTCCGGGGGGACCGGGGAGCTGTTTTTT
TRBV30	NA	TRBJ2-2	NA	CAWQTGNTGELFF	TGTGCCTGGCAGACGGGAAACACCGGGGAGCTGTTTTTT